This T cell receptor beta chain was obtained from a study of CD8 T cells in Susac syndrome. The multiple sclerosis controls comprised treatment-naive patients whose relapsing-remitting disease was stable or active. cDNA came from around 0.5 to 1 ug RNA primed by random hexamers. TCR beta CDR3 was amplified by immunoSEQ multiplex PCR. This amplification extended across 54 Vbeta and 13 Jbeta segments. Each CDR3 protein gets one entry after TCRdb re-called the immunoSEQ multiplex PCR reads with MiXCR. The sample shows some 300,000 distinct CDR3 sequences, 70% to 90% of them seen only once. CDR1 and CDR2 from the germline V gene are MGHRA and YSYEKL. Trimming took 1 base from V and 10 from J, leaving 12 bases between them. CDR3 length: 13 residues.

The sequenced sample consisted of CD8+ T cells from PBMCs. V and J are TRBV4-1 and TRBJ2-3, with D unclear. The TCR was taken from a human donor with multiple sclerosis. The CDR3: CASSQGDVAAQYF. CDR3 coding DNA: TGCGCCAGCAGCCAAGGAGACGTAGCTGCGCAGTATTTT.